The clone carrying this T cell receptor (beta chain) was counted only a few times. The antigen is unknown. This sample stems from a study of molecular identifiers for immune sequencing clone quantification. About the study: Replicate runs used RNA from roughly 21,000 or 96,000 naive CD8 cells, which was split five ways into aliquots, and four of those aliquots were then sequenced.

The study's findings and limits: Over 99% of effector molecules, but under 1% in naive cells, were held by clones with more than 20 RNA copies.

TCRdb re-called the PCR reads through MiXCR, storing one row per CDR3 protein. This sample has roughly 630,000 distinct CDR3 sequences, with 25% found just once. V shed 4 bases, J shed 2 bases, and the junction held 4 bases outside the gene matches. The CDR3 runs to 15 residues. Germline V CDR1 and CDR2: SGDLS, YYNGEE. Naive CD8 T cells were picked out by sorting for CD8+CD4-CCR7+CD45RA+. V usage is TRBV9 and J usage is TRBJ1-2; 11 bases are a match to TRBD1. The sequencing input was naive CD8+ T cells from blood, with Jurkat cell RNA spiked in. Sample subset: FACS-sorted CD8+CD4-CCR7+CD45RA+ naive T cells. The TCR comes from a human donor in good health. Some libraries in this study had Jurkat cell RNA spiked in. The CDR3 DNA sequence: TGTGCCAGCAGCCGGGGGGACAGGGGGAACTATGGCTACACCTTC. This codes for CASSRGDRGNYGYTF.